This is a list of T cell receptor beta chains from one sample in a study of T cell repertoires in cytomegalovirus infection. TCRdb re-derived calls from the reads in MiXCR, one entry per CDR3 protein. The sample lists about 450,000 distinct CDR3 sequences; approximately 32% were seen once. Sequences were obtained from PBMCs. All receptors derive from a human donor in good health (CMV status not recorded). Some clones in this sample may be carry-over from other donors' samples. Both conserved end residues are part of each CDR3. Each record gives: V gene, D gene, J gene, clone size, CDR3 protein, CDR3 DNA. D genes are given only for firm matches. Rows give clone size only sometimes, using once, few, many, or a class for an expanded clone.

TRBV7-6,-,TRBJ1-4,many,CASSYWESNEKLFF,TGTGCCAGCAGCTATTGGGAGAGTAATGAAAAACTGTTTTTT
TRBV7-9,-,TRBJ1-3,-,CASSLPPGRMPDF,TGTGCCAGCAGCTTGCCCCCGGGACGTATGCCGGATTTT
TRBV6-1,-,TRBJ2-7,-,CASSEPTGASYEQYF,TGTGCCAGCAGTGAACCGACAGGCGCTTCCTACGAGCAGTACTTC
TRBV7-4,TRBD1,TRBJ1-1,-,CASSSKRTGRATEAFF,TGTGCCAGCAGCTCAAAACGGACAGGACGAGCCACTGAAGCTTTCTTT
TRBV28,TRBD1,TRBJ2-7,-,CASSSPGTGVGEQYF,TGTGCCAGCAGTTCACCCGGGACAGGGGTTGGCGAGCAGTACTTC
TRBV7-6,-,TRBJ2-7,few,CASSVGLYYEQYF,TGTGCCAGCAGCGTGGGACTGTATTACGAGCAGTACTTC
TRBV20-1,TRBD1,TRBJ1-4,-,CSARDLTGVWQKLFF,TGCAGTGCTAGAGATTTGACAGGGGTCTGGCAAAAACTGTTTTTT
TRBV7-2,TRBD1,TRBJ2-1,many,CASSSGTGGWNEQFF,TGTGCCAGCAGCTCCGGGACAGGGGGCTGGAATGAGCAGTTCTTC
TRBV2,-,TRBJ2-1,few,CATSGTNYNEQFF,TGTGCCACCTCCGGGACCAACTACAATGAGCAGTTCTTC
TRBV6-2/TRBV6-3,TRBD1,TRBJ2-1,-,CASSYSGTGTNEQFF,TGTGCCAGCAGTTACTCAGGGACAGGGACCAATGAGCAGTTCTTC
TRBV4-1,TRBD2,TRBJ2-7,-,CASSPTSGGVREQYF,TGCGCCAGCAGCCCTACTAGCGGGGGGGTACGTGAGCAGTACTTC
TRBV5-1,-,TRBJ2-2,few,CASSLKGHSNTGELFF,TGCGCCAGCAGCTTGAAAGGACATTCGAACACCGGGGAGCTGTTTTTT
TRBV12-3/TRBV12-4,-,TRBJ2-3,-,CASSLAVINTQYF,TGTGCCAGCAGTTTAGCAGTAATCAATACGCAGTATTTT
TRBV7-2,-,TRBJ2-3,many,CASSFPPGGTPDTQYF,TGTGCCAGCAGCTTCCCCCCTGGGGGGACCCCAGATACGCAGTATTTT
TRBV20-1,TRBD2,TRBJ2-3,-,CSASFLAGGKDTQYF,TGCAGTGCTAGTTTTCTAGCGGGGGGAAAGGATACGCAGTATTTT
TRBV5-4,TRBD1,TRBJ1-3,few,CASSWGQSGNTIYF,TGTGCCAGCAGCTGGGGACAGTCGGGAAACACCATATATTTT
TRBV12-3/TRBV12-4,TRBD1,TRBJ1-4,-,CASSLRQGEKLFF,TGTGCCAGCAGTCTGAGACAGGGTGAAAAACTGTTTTTT
TRBV28,TRBD1,TRBJ1-1,-,CASTPRGSRNTEDFF,TGTGCCAGCACACCCAGGGGGAGTCGGAACACTGAAGATTTCTTT
TRBV25-1,-,TRBJ2-5,-,CASSDRTKGTQYF,TGTGCCAGCAGTGATCGGACAAAGGGGACCCAGTACTTC
TRBV19,-,TRBJ1-4,-,CASSTGRNYEKLFF,TGTGCCAGTAGTACCGGGCGGAACTATGAAAAACTGTTTTTT
TRBV20-1,TRBD1,TRBJ2-1,-,CSPVTGINEQFF,TGCAGTCCAGTGACAGGGATCAATGAGCAGTTCTTC
TRBV5-6,TRBD1,TRBJ1-5,few,CASSSWDRENQPQHF,TGTGCCAGCAGTTCTTGGGACAGGGAGAATCAGCCCCAGCATTTT
TRBV28,TRBD2,TRBJ2-1,-,CATRPGLVYNEQFF,TGTGCCACCCGGCCGGGACTAGTCTACAATGAGCAGTTCTTC
TRBV7-2,TRBD2,TRBJ2-7,many,CASSPGLAVSYEQYF,TGTGCCAGCAGCCCCGGACTAGCGGTTTCCTACGAGCAGTACTTC
TRBV7-2,TRBD1,TRBJ1-2,many,CASSTGQGVWGYTF,TGTGCCAGCAGTACGGGACAGGGAGTCTGGGGCTACACCTTC
TRBV11-1,-,TRBJ2-1,many,CASSLAGGPVLEQFF,TGTGCCAGCAGCTTAGCGGGGGGGCCTGTGCTTGAGCAGTTCTTC
TRBV5-4,TRBD1,TRBJ2-7,-,CASSPGAGQGAYEQYF,TGTGCCAGCAGTCCTGGAGCGGGACAGGGTGCCTACGAGCAGTACTTC
TRBV7-2,TRBD2,TRBJ2-1,many,CASSVASGGKNYNEQFF,TGTGCCAGCAGCGTCGCTAGCGGGGGGAAAAACTACAATGAGCAGTTCTTC
TRBV6-2/TRBV6-3,-,TRBJ1-2,-,CASTLPARNYGYTF,TGTGCCAGCACCCTCCCCGCCAGGAACTATGGCTACACCTTC
TRBV7-2,-,TRBJ1-1,many,CASSTKGRINTEAFF,TGTGCCAGCAGCACCAAGGGACGGATCAACACTGAAGCTTTCTTT
TRBV7-8,-,TRBJ2-7,-,CASNLTGTTYEQYF,TGTGCCAGCAACCTTACCGGGACGACCTACGAGCAGTACTTC